These 18 T cell receptor beta chains originate from one sample sequenced in a study of blood T cells in healthy people across ages. It was with a sample-barcoded 5' primer and a J-beta primer mix that a second PCR of roughly 7 to 12 cycles was run. TCRdb redid the calling of the 5' RACE reads with MiXCR, one entry per CDR3 protein. The sample holds approximately 1.5 million distinct CDR3 sequences, 34% seen once. Sequencing used blood. These receptors originate from a woman aged 30 to 39 in good health.

This clonotype has just a few counts. V is TRBV9 and J is TRBJ2-1; D remains ambiguous. CDR1 and CDR2 from the germline V gene are SGDLS and YYNGEE. The V end lost 4 bases, the J end lost 8 bases, and 13 bases lay between the germline ends. The CDR3 has 13 amino acids. This CDR3 reads CASSPTPPDEQFF. For the CDR3, the DNA is TGTGCCAGCAGCCCGACCCCGCCGGATGAGCAGTTCTTC.

A few counts support this clonotype. This rearrangement joins TRBV27 to TRBJ2-7; no definite D call. This CDR3 has 12 amino acids. Trimming pared 5 bases from V and 6 bases from J, leaving 11 bases between. Germline-derived CDR1 and CDR2 are MNHEY and SMNVEV (reference sequence). This chain's CDR3 is CASSQPGPEQYF. The CDR3, as DNA: TGTGCCAGCAGTCAACCGGGCCCCGAGCAGTACTTC.

The chain recombines TRBV6-1 with TRBJ1-1, with D perhaps TRBD1 (5 bases). V lost 0 bases, J lost 8 bases, and 13 bases lay in between. Per the germline V gene, CDR1 is MNHNS and CDR2 is SASEGT. This CDR3 has 14 residues. CDR3 coding DNA: TGTGCCAGCAGTGAAGCGCGCCGGGCAGGGGAAGCTTTCTTT. It specifies CASSEARRAGEAFF.

The rearrangement joins TRBV4-2 to TRBJ1-1; possible D gene TRBD1, 5 bases. This CDR3 spans 18 amino acids. V was pared by 8 bases and J by 0 bases, with 25 bases between. CDR1 and CDR2 (germline): LGHNA, YNFKEQ. The CDR3: CASGRVGGALSVNTEAFF. In DNA form, the CDR3 reads TGTGCCAGCGGCCGGGTTGGCGGGGCCCTTTCAGTGAACACTGAAGCTTTCTTT.

Remarks on this clonotype: A much larger clonotype is one base distant, so this may be a read error. V is TRBV29-1 and J is TRBJ2-7; D is tentatively TRBD1 or TRBD2 (7 bases each). The germline CDR1 and CDR2 sequences are SQVTM and ANQGSEA. Deletions cut 5 bases from V and 4 bases from J, with 12 bases between. The CDR3 covers 12 residues. CDR3 residues: CSVNRGGYEQYF. CDR3 sequence (DNA): TGCAGCGTTAACAGGGGAGGGTACGAGCAGTACTTC.

This clonotype has just a few counts. This chain joins TRBV20-1 and TRBJ2-7; D remains unclear. The V end was cut by 6 bases, the J end by 2 bases, with 14 bases between. Germline-derived CDR1 and CDR2 are DFQATT and SNEGSKA (reference sequence). The CDR3 has 13 residues. CDR3 residues: CSALVDFTYEQYF. The CDR3 DNA follows: TGCAGTGCCCTAGTAGATTTCACCTACGAGCAGTACTTC.

The rearrangement links TRBV20-1 to TRBJ1-2; weak D call: TRBD1 (6 bases). V was clipped by 5 bases and J by 2 bases, with 15 bases between them. The CDR3 totals 14 residues. Per germline, CDR1 DFQATT and CDR2 SNEGSKA (reference sequence). The CDR3 loop reads CSAPGRGINYGYTF. The CDR3 DNA follows: TGCAGTGCTCCGGGGAGGGGGATAAACTATGGCTACACCTTC.

This clonotype was counted at least ten times. V is TRBV29-1 and J is TRBJ2-5; D perhaps matches TRBD2 (6 bases). Germline V gene sequence: CDR1 SQVTM, CDR2 ANQGSEA. V was trimmed by 8 bases and J by 4 bases, leaving 14 bases between them. The CDR3 has 12 residues. The CDR3 protein is CSLGGRGETQYF. CDR3 coding DNA: TGCAGCCTTGGGGGGAGAGGAGAGACCCAGTACTTC.

This clonotype has just a few counts. The chain combines TRBV6-1 with TRBJ2-5, with D possibly matching TRBD2 (7 bases). Germline V lookup: CDR1 MNHNS, CDR2 SASEGT. V was cut by 8 bases and J by 5 bases, with 12 bases left in between. The CDR3 length is 12 residues. The CDR3 DNA reads as TGTGCCAGCGAGGGGGACTACGAGACCCAGTACTTC. Encoded protein: CASEGDYETQYF.

The genes are TRBV7-9 and TRBJ1-2, with 10 positions matching TRBD1. The CDR3 runs 14 residues. Germline V gene lookup returns CDR1 SEHNR and CDR2 FQNEAQ (reference sequence). Germline trimming cut 11 bases from V and 2 bases from J; bases unmatched to any gene: 8. The CDR3 sequence is CALHRDRGNYGYTF. CDR3 in DNA: TGTGCCCTCCACCGGGACAGGGGCAACTATGGCTACACCTTC.

This clonotype was detected once. This may be a read error, as it is one base from a much larger clone. The V call is TRBV20-1, the J call TRBJ2-1; D remains ambiguous. The DNA matches TRBJ2-7 better at its end, which makes the J call doubtful. In germline, CDR1 is DFQATT, CDR2 SNEGSKA (reference sequence). The CDR3 contains 16 residues. CDR3 nucleotide sequence: TGCAGTGCTGCCCCCGGCAGGCCCCCATTGGGAAATGAGCAGTACTTC. Translation: CSAAPGRPPLGNEQYF.

The V call is TRBV29-1, the J call TRBJ2-7; no clear D gene. The CDR3 spans 13 residues. Germline V gene lookup returns CDR1 SQVTM and CDR2 ANQGSEA. V was trimmed by 4 bases and J by 4 bases, leaving 14 bases between them. CDR3 DNA: TGCAGCGTTGCTGGTCTAACCCGATACGAGCAGTACTTC. Translating gives CSVAGLTRYEQYF.

Details on this clonotype: Since a much larger clone is just one base distant, this may be a read error. The rearrangement uses TRBV10-2 and TRBJ1-2; tentatively, D is TRBD1 (5 bases). The CDR3 is 12 amino acids. From germline, CDR1 is WSHSY and CDR2 SAAADI. With 6 bases removed from V and 7 bases from J, the gap between germline ends came to 12 bases. This chain's CDR3 is CASRTDSCGYTF. DNA of the CDR3: TGCGCCAGCAGGACCGACAGTTGTGGCTACACCTTC.

This chain connects TRBV6-6 to TRBJ1-1; 8 bases line up with TRBD1. Germline assignment: CDR1 MNHNY and CDR2 SVGAGI (reference sequence). V lost 5 bases and J lost 7; bases outside the gene matches: 12. This CDR3 is built from 15 residues. As DNA, the CDR3 is TGTGCCAGCAGTAAACAGGACAGGGAGAACCGTGAAGCTTTCTTT. Protein: CASSKQDRENREAFF.

The chain is built from TRBV7-3 and TRBJ2-1; either TRBD1 or TRBD2 may fit D (5 bases each). The CDR3 is 15 amino acids. Germline V gene sequence: CDR1 SGHTA, CDR2 FQGTGA. The germline V and J ends were trimmed by 2 bases and 8 bases, with 16 bases remaining between them. In DNA, the CDR3 is TGTGCCAGCAGCTTATTAGGGACCGAGGAGCATGAGCAGTTCTTC. This sequence encodes CASSLLGTEEHEQFF.

The sample holds a few counts of this clonotype. DNA of the CDR3: TGTGCCAGCAGTAGGGGGGCGCCTATTGAAACTGAAGCTTTCTTT. Its translation is CASSRGAPIETEAFF. The chain employs TRBV6-2 or TRBV6-3 and TRBJ1-1, with D possibly matching TRBD1 (6 bases). Trimming took 5 bases from V and 5 from J, leaving 18 bases between them. Germline CDR1 MNHEY, CDR2 SVGEGT. The CDR3 length is 15 residues.

Remarks on this clonotype: The junction shows a germline mismatch at one end, possibly a read error. This chain connects TRBV7-9 to TRBJ2-7; perhaps TRBD1 as D (6 bases). The CDR3 runs to 14 residues. From germline, CDR1 is SEHNR and CDR2 FQNEAQ (reference sequence). The DNA for the CDR3 is TGTGCCAGCAGCTTGGAACAGGGACGGAGCGAGCGGTACTTC. The encoded protein is CASSLEQGRSERYF.

J is TRBJ1-6 and V is TRBV7-9, with D possibly being TRBD1 (5 bases). CDR1 SEHNR and CDR2 FQNEAQ come from the germline V gene (reference sequence). V dropped 3 bases and J dropped 5 bases, with 14 bases sitting between them. The length of the CDR3 is 16 residues. CDR3 region: CASSFPIGGNNSPLHF. DNA of the CDR3: TGTGCCAGCAGCTTCCCGATCGGGGGAAATAATTCACCCCTCCACTTT.